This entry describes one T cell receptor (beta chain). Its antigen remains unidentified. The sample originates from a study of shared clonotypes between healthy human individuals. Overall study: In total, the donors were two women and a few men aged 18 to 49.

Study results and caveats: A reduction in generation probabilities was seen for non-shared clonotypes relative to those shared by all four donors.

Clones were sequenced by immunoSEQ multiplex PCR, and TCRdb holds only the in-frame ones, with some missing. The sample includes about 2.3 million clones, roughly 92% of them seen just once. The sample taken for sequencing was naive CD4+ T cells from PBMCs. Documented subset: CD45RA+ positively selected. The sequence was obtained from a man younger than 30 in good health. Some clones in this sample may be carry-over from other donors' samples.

The CDR3 loop is CASTTFGGSSYEQYF. The CDR3 DNA sequence: TGTGCCAGCACCACCTTCGGGGGAAGCTCCTACGAGCAGTACTTC. This chain connects TRBV6-1 to TRBJ2-7; D possibly corresponds to TRBD2 (6 bases). The length of the CDR3 is 15 residues. Germline values: CDR1 MNHNS, CDR2 SASEGT. Between the trimmed V and J ends, which lost 7 bases and 0 bases, there was a span of 16 bases.